Here is one TCR beta chain with its context. The data originate from a study of blood T cell repertoires in COVID-19. Study in general: In each case, the material was cDNA or gDNA derived from T cells, B-cell-depleted T cells, or PBMCs.

The germline CDR1 and CDR2 sequences are LNHDA and SQIVND (reference sequence). Deletions cut 8 bases from V and 11 bases from J, with 19 bases between. There are 14 residues in the CDR3. Individuals aged roughly 18 to 95 years were recruited from around 22 US areas. Participant reports of clinical history set cohort assignment. During the 2 weeks before they entered the study, exposed participants had met someone with a PCR-confirmed or clinician-diagnosed COVID-19 case. The method was immunoSEQ multiplex PCR; TCRdb's version includes in-frame clones alone and lacks a portion of them. The sample lists fewer than 350,000 clones; roughly 90% were seen once.

The chain is built from TRBV19 and TRBJ1-6, with TRBD1 as a possible D gene (5 bases). This TCR came from a woman in her thirties who had been exposed to COVID-19. Sequenced sample: PBMCs or T cells enriched from blood (not recorded which). CDR3 bases: TGTGCCAGTCGCTTTAGGGGATTTGAGGCACCCCTCCACTTT. It codes for CASRFRGFEAPLHF.